This T cell receptor beta chain was profiled in a study of OX40 agonist ivuxolimab in advanced cancers. Findings and caveats of the study: More expanded clones were seen, on average, in CD8+ T cells than in CD4+. Among the nonresponders, some also had low normalized T-cell clonal expansion.

Clones were read by immunoSEQ multiplex PCR, and TCRdb kept only the in-frame ones, dropping some. The sample gives approximately 100,000 clones, over 75% of which show up once; approximately 0.5% is in the top ten. A note on this clone: Antigen: not known.

V lost 0 bases and J lost 1, with 9 bases in between. Germline lookup yields CDR1 GTSNPN and CDR2 SVGIG (reference sequence). The CDR3 spans 14 residues. Sample: CD4+ or CD8+ T cells sorted from blood, taken in a trial of the OX40 agonist ivuxolimab. The clonotype comes from an adult with an advanced solid tumor such as melanoma, head and neck, liver or kidney cancer. This chain links TRBV30 with TRBJ1-1; no clear D gene. Written as DNA, the CDR3 is TGTGCCTGGAGTGTGGTCCCGGGGAACACTGAAGCTTTCTTT. Translation: CAWSVVPGNTEAFF.